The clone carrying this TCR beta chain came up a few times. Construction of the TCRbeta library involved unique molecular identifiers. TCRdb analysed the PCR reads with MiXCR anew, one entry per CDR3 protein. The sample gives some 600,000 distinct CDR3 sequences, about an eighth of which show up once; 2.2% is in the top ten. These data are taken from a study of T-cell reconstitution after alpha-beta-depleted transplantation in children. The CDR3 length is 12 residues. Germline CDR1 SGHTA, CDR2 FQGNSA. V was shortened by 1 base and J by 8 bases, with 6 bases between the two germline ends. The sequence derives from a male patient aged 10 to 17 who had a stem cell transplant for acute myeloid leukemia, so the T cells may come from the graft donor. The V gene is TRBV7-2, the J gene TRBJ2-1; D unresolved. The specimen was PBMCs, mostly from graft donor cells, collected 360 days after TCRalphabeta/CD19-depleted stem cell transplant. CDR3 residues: CASSLVNYEQFF. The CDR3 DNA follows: TGTGCCAGCAGCTTAGTTAACTATGAGCAGTTCTTC. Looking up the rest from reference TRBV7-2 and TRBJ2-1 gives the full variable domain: GAGVSQSPSNKVTEKGKDVELRCDPISGHTALYWYRQSLGQGLEFLIYFQGNSAPDKSGLPSDRFSAERTGGSVSTLTIQRTQQEDSAVYLCASSLVNYEQFFGPGTRLTVL.